One and the same sample provided the 4 T cell receptor beta chains below, sequenced in a study of shared clonotypes between healthy human individuals (dated by TCRdb to 2020 to 2022). For the CD8 naive samples, CD45RO-negative cells were positively selected for CCR7, yielding a CD45RA+CCR7+ population from which TemRA cells were excluded. The library was obtained by the immunoSEQ multiplex PCR assay. In its TCRdb copy, this immuneACCESS table keeps in-frame sequences only and misses some clones. Where compared with another copy, unresolved V genes explain less than half of these, and the others have no known cause. Recorded for this sample are hundreds of thousands of clones; roughly 95% of them occurred a single time. The top ten clones comprise about 0.12% of the sample. The sequenced sample consisted of naive CD8+ T cells sorted from blood. The cell subset or site tag for this specimen amounts to: CD45RA+CCR7+. Receptors were obtained from a woman in her thirties in good health.

The chain has TRBV5-4 and TRBJ1-1; D is undetermined. Per the germline V gene, CDR1 is SGHNT and CDR2 is YYREEE (reference sequence). Trimming stripped 3 bases from V and 6 bases from J, with 6 bases between. The CDR3 totals 11 residues. Written as DNA, the CDR3 is TGTGCCAGCAGCTCCGAAGCTGAAGCTTTCTTT. It translates to CASSSEAEAFF.

J is TRBJ2-5 and V is TRBV29-1, with TRBD1 identical over 9 bases. This CDR3 spans 13 amino acids. V was clipped by 4 bases and J by 3 bases; unmatched bases: 3. The V gene's germline CDR1 is SQVTM and CDR2 ANQGSEA. The CDR3 is CSVGQGGEETQYF. The DNA for the CDR3 is TGCAGCGTTGGACAGGGGGGTGAAGAGACCCAGTACTTC.

J is TRBJ2-7 and V is TRBV6-1, with D uncertain. This CDR3 has 12 residues. The germline gives CDR1 MNHNS, CDR2 SASEGT. The V and J ends lost 5 bases and 2 bases respectively, with 7 bases between them. As DNA, the CDR3 is TGTGCCAGCAGTTTTGGTACCTACGAGCAGTACTTC. It translates to CASSFGTYEQYF.

The genes are TRBV5-1 and TRBJ2-1; D might be TRBD2 (5 bases). CDR3 length: 20 amino acids. Germline V lookup: CDR1 SGHRS, CDR2 YFSETQ. The V and J ends lost 3 bases and 0 bases respectively, with 25 bases between them. CDR3 region: CASSSQDFTAQEDSYNEQFF. CDR3 nucleotides: TGCGCCAGCAGCTCCCAGGACTTCACGGCCCAAGAGGACTCCTACAATGAGCAGTTCTTC.